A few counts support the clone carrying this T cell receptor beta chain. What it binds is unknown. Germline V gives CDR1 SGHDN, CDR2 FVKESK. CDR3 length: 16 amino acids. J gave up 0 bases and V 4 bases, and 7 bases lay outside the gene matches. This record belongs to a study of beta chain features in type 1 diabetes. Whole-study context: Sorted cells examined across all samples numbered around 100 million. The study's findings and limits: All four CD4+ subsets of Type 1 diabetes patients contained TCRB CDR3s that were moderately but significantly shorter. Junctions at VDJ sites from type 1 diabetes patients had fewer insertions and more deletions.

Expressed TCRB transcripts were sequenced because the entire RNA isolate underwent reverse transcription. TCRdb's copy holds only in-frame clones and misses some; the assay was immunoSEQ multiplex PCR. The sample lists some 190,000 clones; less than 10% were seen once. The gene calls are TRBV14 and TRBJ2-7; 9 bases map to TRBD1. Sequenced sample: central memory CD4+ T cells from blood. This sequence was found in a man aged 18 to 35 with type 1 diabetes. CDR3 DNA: TGTGCCAGCAGCCGGGTGTCGGGACAGGGCTCCTACGAGCAGTACTTC. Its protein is CASSRVSGQGSYEQYF.